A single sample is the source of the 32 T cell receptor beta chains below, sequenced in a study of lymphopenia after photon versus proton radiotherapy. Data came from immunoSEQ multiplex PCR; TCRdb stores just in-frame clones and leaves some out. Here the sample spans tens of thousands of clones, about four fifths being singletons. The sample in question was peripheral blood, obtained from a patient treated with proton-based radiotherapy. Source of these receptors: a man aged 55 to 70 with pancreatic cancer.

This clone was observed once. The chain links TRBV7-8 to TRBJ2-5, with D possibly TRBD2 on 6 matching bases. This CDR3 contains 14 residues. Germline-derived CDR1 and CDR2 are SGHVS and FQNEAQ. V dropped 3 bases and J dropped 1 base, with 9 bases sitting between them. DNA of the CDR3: TGTGCCAGCAGCTTTAGCGGTGCCCAAGAGACCCAGTACTTC. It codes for CASSFSGAQETQYF.

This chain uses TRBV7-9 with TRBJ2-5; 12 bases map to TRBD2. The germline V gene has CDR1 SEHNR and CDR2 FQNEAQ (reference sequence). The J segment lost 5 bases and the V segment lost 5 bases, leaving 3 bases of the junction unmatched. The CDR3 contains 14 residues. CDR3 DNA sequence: TGTGCCAGCAGCGTTCTAGCGGGAGGGGAGACCCAGTACTTC. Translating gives CASSVLAGGETQYF.

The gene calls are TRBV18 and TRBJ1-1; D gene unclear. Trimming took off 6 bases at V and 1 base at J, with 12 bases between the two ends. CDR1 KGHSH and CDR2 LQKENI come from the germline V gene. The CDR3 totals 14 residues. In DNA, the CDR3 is TGTGCCAGCTCTCGACCGGGTCAGAACACTGAAGCTTTCTTT. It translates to CASSRPGQNTEAFF.

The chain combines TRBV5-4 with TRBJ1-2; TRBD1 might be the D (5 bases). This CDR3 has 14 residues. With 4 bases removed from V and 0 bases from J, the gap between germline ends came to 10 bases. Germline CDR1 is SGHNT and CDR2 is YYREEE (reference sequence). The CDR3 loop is CASSPGGTNYGYTF. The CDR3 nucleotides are TGTGCCAGCAGCCCCGGGGGGACTAACTATGGCTACACCTTC. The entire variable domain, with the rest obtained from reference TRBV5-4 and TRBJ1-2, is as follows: ETGVTQSPTHLIKTRGQQVTLRCSSQSGHNTVSWYQQALGQGPQFIFQYYREEENGRGNFPPRFSGLQFPNYSSELNVNALELDDSALYLCASSPGGTNYGYTFGSGTRLTVV.

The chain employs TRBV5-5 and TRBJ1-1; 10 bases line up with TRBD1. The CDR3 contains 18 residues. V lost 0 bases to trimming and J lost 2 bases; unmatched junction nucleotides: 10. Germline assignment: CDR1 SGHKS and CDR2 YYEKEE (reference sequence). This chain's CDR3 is CASSLEGQGVWINTEAFF. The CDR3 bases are TGTGCCAGCAGCTTGGAAGGACAGGGGGTCTGGATTAACACTGAAGCTTTCTTT.

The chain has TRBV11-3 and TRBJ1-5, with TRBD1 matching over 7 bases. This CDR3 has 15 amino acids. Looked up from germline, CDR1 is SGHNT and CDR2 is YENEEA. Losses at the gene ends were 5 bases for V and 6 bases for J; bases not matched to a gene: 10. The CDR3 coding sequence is TGTGCCAGCAGCACAAGACAGGGCTTTGGTCAGCCCCAGCATTTT. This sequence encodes CASSTRQGFGQPQHF. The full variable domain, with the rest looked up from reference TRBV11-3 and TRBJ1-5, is EAGVVQSPRYKIIEKKQPVAFWCNPISGHNTLYWYLQNLGQGPELLIRYENEEAVDDSQLPKDRFSAERLKGVDSTLKIQPAELGDSAVYLCASSTRQGFGQPQHFGDGTRLSIL.

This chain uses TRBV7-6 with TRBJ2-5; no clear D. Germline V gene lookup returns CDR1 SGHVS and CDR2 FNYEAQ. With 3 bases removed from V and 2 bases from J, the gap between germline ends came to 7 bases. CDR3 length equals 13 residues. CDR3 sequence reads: CASSLQPQETQYF. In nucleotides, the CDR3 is TGTGCCAGCAGCTTGCAACCTCAAGAGACCCAGTACTTC.

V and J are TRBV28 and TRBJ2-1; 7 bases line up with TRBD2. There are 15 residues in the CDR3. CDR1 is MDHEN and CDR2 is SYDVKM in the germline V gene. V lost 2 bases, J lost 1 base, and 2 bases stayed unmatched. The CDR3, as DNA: TGTGCCAGCAGTTTAGCGGGAGCATCCTACAATGAGCAGTTCTTC. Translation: CASSLAGASYNEQFF.

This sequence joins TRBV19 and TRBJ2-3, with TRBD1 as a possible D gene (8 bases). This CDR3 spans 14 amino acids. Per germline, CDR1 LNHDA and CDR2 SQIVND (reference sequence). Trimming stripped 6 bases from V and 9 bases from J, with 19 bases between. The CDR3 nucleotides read TGTGCCAGTAGCACAGGGGGGGGGTTGGAAACGCAGTATTTT. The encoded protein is CASSTGGGLETQYF.

The DNA of the CDR3 is TGCAGCGTTGCGCAGGGGATAACAACTAATGAAAAACTGTTTTTT. Its protein is CSVAQGITTNEKLFF. The chain combines TRBV29-1 with TRBJ1-4; maybe TRBD1 (6 bases). The germline CDR1 and CDR2 sequences are SQVTM and ANQGSEA. This CDR3 has 15 amino acids. V lost 4 bases and J 0 bases, leaving 12 bases between the germline ends.

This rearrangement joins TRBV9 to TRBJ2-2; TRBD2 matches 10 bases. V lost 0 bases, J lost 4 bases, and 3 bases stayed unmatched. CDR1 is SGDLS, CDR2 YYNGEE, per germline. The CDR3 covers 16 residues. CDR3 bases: TGTGCCAGCAGCGTAGGCCTAGCGGGAGCCACCGGGGAGCTGTTTTTT. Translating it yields CASSVGLAGATGELFF. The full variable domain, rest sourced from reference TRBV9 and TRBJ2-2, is DSGVTQTPKHLITATGQRVTLRCSPRSGDLSVYWYQQSLDQGLQFLIQYYNGEERAKGNILERFSAQQFPDLHSELNLSSLELGDSALYFCASSVGLAGATGELFFGEGSRLTVL.

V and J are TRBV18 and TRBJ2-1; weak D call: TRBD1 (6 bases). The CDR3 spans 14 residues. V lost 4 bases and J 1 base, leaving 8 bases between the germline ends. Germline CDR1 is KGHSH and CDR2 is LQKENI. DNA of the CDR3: TGTGCCAGCTCACAACAGGGTTCCTACAATGAGCAGTTCTTC. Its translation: CASSQQGSYNEQFF.

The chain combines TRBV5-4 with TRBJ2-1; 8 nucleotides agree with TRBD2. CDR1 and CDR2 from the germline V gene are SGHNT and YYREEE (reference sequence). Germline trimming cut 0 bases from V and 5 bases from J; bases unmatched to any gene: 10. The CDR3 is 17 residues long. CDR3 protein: CASSLGGTGGPNNEQFF. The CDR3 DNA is TGTGCCAGCAGCTTGGGGGGTACGGGAGGGCCCAACAATGAGCAGTTCTTC.

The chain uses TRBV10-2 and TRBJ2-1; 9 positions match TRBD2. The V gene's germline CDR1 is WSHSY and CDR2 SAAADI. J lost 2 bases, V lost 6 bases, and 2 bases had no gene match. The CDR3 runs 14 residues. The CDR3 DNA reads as TGCGCCAGCAGAATAGCGGGAGCCTACAATGAGCAGTTCTTC. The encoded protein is CASRIAGAYNEQFF.

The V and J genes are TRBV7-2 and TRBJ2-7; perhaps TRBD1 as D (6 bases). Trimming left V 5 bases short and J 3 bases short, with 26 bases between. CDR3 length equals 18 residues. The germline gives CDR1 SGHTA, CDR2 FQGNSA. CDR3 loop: CASSPWWKYRERNYEQYF. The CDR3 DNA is TGTGCCAGCAGCCCGTGGTGGAAATACAGGGAGAGGAACTACGAGCAGTACTTC.

This chain's CDR3 is CASSTDSGGNTEAFF. CDR3 nucleotides: TGCGCCAGCAGCACGGACAGCGGGGGGAACACTGAAGCTTTCTTT. V gene TRBV5-1 combines with J gene TRBJ1-1; a possible D gene is TRBD1 (6 bases). Germline V gene lookup returns CDR1 SGHRS and CDR2 YFSETQ. The CDR3 length is 15 residues. The V and J ends lost 4 bases and 1 base respectively, with 14 bases between them.

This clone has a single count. The CDR3 region is CASSPRLEETQYF. The CDR3 DNA reads as TGTGCCAGCTCACCGCGATTAGAAGAGACCCAGTACTTC. The chain carries TRBV18 and TRBJ2-5; D gene uncertain. The V and J ends lost 3 bases and 3 bases respectively, with 8 bases between them. CDR1 and CDR2 (germline): KGHSH, LQKENI. This CDR3 has 13 residues.

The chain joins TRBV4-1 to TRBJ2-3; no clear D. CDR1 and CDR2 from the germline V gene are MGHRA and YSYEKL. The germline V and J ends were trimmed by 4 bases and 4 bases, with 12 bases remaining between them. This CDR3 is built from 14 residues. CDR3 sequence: CASSPDLNADTQYF. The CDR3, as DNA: TGCGCCAGCAGCCCTGATCTCAATGCAGATACGCAGTATTTT.

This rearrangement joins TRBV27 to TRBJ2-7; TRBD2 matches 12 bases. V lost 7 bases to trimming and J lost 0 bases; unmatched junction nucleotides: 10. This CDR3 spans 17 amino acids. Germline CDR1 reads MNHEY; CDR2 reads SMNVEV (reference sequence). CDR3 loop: CASMGLAGQGNSYEQYF. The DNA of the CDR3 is TGTGCCAGCATGGGACTAGCGGGCCAGGGCAACTCCTACGAGCAGTACTTC.

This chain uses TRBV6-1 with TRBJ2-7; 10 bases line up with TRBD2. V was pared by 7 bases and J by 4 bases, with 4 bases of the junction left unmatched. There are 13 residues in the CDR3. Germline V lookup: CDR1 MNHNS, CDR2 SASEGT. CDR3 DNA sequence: TGTGCCAGCACTCGGACTAGCGGTTACGAGCAGTACTTC. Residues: CASTRTSGYEQYF.

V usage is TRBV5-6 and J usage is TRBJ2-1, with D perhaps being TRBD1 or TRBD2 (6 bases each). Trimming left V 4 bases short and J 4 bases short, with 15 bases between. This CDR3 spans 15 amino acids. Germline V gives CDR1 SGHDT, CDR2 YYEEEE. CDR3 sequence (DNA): TGTGCCAGCAGCATTACAGGGACTTCGTACAATGAGCAGTTCTTC. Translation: CASSITGTSYNEQFF.

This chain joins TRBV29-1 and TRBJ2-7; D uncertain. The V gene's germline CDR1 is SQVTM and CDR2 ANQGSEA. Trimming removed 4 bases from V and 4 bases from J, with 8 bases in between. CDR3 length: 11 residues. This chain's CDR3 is CSVASLYEQYF. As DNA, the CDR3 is TGCAGCGTTGCGTCCCTATACGAGCAGTACTTC.

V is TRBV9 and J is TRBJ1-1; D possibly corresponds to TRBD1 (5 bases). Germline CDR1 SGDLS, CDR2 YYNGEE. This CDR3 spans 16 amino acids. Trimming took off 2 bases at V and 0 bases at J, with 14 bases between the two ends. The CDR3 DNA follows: TGTGCCAGCAGCGTTCTTACAGGACTCATGAACACTGAAGCTTTCTTT. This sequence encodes CASSVLTGLMNTEAFF. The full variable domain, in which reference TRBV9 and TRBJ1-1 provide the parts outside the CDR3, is DSGVTQTPKHLITATGQRVTLRCSPRSGDLSVYWYQQSLDQGLQFLIQYYNGEERAKGNILERFSAQQFPDLHSELNLSSLELGDSALYFCASSVLTGLMNTEAFFGQGTRLTVV.

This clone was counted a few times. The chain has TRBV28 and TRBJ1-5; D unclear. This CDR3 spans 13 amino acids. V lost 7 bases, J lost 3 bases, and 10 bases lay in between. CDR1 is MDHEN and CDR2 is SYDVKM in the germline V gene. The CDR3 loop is CASTRPLNQPQHF. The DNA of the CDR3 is TGTGCCAGCACCAGGCCCCTCAATCAGCCCCAGCATTTT.

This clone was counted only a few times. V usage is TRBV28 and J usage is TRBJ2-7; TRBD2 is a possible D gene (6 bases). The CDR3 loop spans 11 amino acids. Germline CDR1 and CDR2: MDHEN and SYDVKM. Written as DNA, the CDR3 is TGTGCGGCGGAGGGTCGGGAAGAGCAGTACTTC. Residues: CAAEGREEQYF.

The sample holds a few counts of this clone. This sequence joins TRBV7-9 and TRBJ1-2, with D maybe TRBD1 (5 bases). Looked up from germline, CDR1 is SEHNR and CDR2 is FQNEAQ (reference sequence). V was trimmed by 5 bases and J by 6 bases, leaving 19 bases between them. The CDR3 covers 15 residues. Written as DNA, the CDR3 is TGTGCCAGCAGCCAATCCTCAGGGTCCCCTAATGGCTACACCTTC. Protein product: CASSQSSGSPNGYTF.

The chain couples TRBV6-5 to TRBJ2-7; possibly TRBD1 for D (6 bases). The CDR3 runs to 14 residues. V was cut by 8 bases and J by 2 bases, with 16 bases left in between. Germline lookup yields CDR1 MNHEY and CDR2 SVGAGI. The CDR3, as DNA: TGTGCCAGCCAAGTTACGCAGGGGCCCTACGAGCAGTACTTC. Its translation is CASQVTQGPYEQYF.

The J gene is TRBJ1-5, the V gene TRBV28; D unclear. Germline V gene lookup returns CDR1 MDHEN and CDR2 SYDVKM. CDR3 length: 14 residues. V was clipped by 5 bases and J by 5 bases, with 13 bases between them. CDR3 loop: CASSVALSDQPQHF. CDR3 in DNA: TGTGCCAGCAGTGTGGCCCTGTCGGATCAGCCCCAGCATTTT.

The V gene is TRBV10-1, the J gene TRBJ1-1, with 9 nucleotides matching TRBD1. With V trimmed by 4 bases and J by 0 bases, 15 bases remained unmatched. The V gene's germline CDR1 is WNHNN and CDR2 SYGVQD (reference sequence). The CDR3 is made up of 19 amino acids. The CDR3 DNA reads TGCGCCAGCAGTGGGTCCGAGGACAGGGGTGGTGGGGTGAACACTGAAGCTTTCTTT. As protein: CASSGSEDRGGGVNTEAFF.

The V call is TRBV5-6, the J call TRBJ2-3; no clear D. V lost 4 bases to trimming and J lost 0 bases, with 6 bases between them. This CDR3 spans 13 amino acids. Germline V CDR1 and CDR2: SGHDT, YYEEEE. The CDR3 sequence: CASSQASTDTQYF. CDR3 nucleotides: TGTGCCAGCAGCCAAGCTAGCACAGATACGCAGTATTTT.

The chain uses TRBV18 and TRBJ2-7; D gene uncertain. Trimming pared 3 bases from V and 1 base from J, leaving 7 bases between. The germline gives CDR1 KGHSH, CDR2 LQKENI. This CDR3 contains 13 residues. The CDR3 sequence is CASSPGGSYEQYF. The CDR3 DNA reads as TGTGCCAGCTCACCGGGCGGATCCTACGAGCAGTACTTC.

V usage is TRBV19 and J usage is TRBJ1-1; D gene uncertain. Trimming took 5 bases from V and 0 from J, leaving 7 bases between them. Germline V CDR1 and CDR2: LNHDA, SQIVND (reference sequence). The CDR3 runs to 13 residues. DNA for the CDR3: TGTGCCAGTAGTGGTGGATTGAACACTGAAGCTTTCTTT. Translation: CASSGGLNTEAFF.